One sample yielded the 30 T cell receptor beta chains listed below, sequenced in a study of T cell changes during pregnancy in multiple sclerosis. Here immunoSEQ multiplex PCR was the method, and the copy in TCRdb shows in-frame clones only, minus some. Of 65,000 to 80,000 clones in the sample, less than 95% are singletons; the top ten hold around 1.6%. The sample consisted of peripheral blood, taken in the third trimester of pregnancy. These receptors were obtained from a female donor with multiple sclerosis, enrolled in a pregnancy study.

The chain links TRBV7-2 to TRBJ1-1; the D gene is possibly TRBD1 (5 bases). V shed 7 bases and J shed 5 bases, with 17 bases lying between them. Germline V gene lookup returns CDR1 SGHTA and CDR2 FQGNSA. This CDR3 has 14 residues. CDR3 protein: CASNQGPGRTEAFF. In DNA, the CDR3 is TGTGCCAGCAATCAAGGCCCAGGGAGGACTGAAGCTTTCTTT.

The chain employs TRBV5-5 and TRBJ1-3; D ambiguous. The V gene lost 4 bases and the J gene lost 0 bases, with 17 bases spanning the gap. The CDR3 is made up of 17 amino acids. CDR1 is SGHKS, CDR2 YYEKEE, per germline (reference sequence). Written as DNA, the CDR3 is TGTGCCAGCAGCCGGGCTAACGGACGGGGCTCTGGAAACACCATATATTTT. Translated, it gives CASSRANGRGSGNTIYF.

The J gene is TRBJ1-2, the V gene TRBV10-1; D is possibly TRBD1 (6 bases). This CDR3 is built from 15 residues. Germline V gene lookup returns CDR1 WNHNN and CDR2 SYGVQD (reference sequence). Trimming left V 4 bases short and J 0 bases short, with 12 bases between. CDR3: CASSVEQGTNYGYTF. The CDR3 region has the DNA TGCGCCAGCAGTGTGGAACAGGGTACTAACTATGGCTACACCTTC.

The chain recombines TRBV7-6 with TRBJ2-3; 7 bases map to TRBD1. V lost 5 bases and J lost 2; bases outside the gene matches: 7. The CDR3 has 15 amino acids. The V gene's germline CDR1 is SGHVS and CDR2 FNYEAQ. For the CDR3, the DNA is TGTGCCAGCAGCAGTTCGACAGGGCCCACAGATACGCAGTATTTT. Its translation is CASSSSTGPTDTQYF.

The gene calls are TRBV7-9 and TRBJ2-4; 8 bases align to TRBD1. The germline CDR1 and CDR2 sequences are SEHNR and FQNEAQ (reference sequence). Trimming took 3 bases from V and 7 from J; bases not matched to a gene: 11. The CDR3 covers 16 residues. In nucleotides, the CDR3 is TGTGCCAGCAGCTTGAGCAGGGGGCCTTTCAGGAACATTCAGTACTTC. Protein sequence: CASSLSRGPFRNIQYF.

This chain joins TRBV29-1 and TRBJ2-3; the match to TRBD2 covers 10 bases. In germline, CDR1 is SQVTM, CDR2 ANQGSEA. V trimming: 2 bases; J trimming: 0 bases; junction bases outside the gene matches: 8. The CDR3 totals 17 residues. The CDR3, as DNA: TGCAGCGTTGAATTAGCGGGGGGCCCTTCTAGCACAGATACGCAGTATTTT. Amino acid sequence: CSVELAGGPSSTDTQYF.

This chain uses TRBV11-2 with TRBJ2-1; D remains unclear. In germline, CDR1 is SGHAT, CDR2 FQNNGV. V was clipped by 6 bases and J by 0 bases, with 12 bases between them. This CDR3 region has 15 residues. As DNA, the CDR3 is TGTGCCAGCAGACTCGGGTCTAGCTCCTACAATGAGCAGTTCTTC. This gives the protein CASRLGSSSYNEQFF. Filled out from reference TRBV11-2 and TRBJ2-1, the complete variable domain reads EAGVAQSPRYKIIEKRQSVAFWCNPISGHATLYWYQQILGQGPKLLIQFQNNGVVDDSQLPKDRFSAERLKGVDSTLKIQPAKLEDSAVYLCASRLGSSSYNEQFFGPGTRLTVL.

The genes are TRBV6-5 and TRBJ2-2; the D is unclear. Germline CDR1 MNHEY, CDR2 SVGAGI. V lost 1 base to trimming and J lost 2 bases, with 8 bases between them. The CDR3 has 15 residues. The CDR3 is CASSYWAGNTGELFF. Here the CDR3 DNA reads TGTGCCAGCAGTTACTGGGCAGGCAACACCGGGGAGCTGTTTTTT.

The CDR3 sequence is CASTKPGTANTGELFF. CDR3 coding DNA: TGTGCCAGCACCAAACCAGGGACAGCGAACACCGGGGAGCTGTTTTTT. The chain couples TRBV7-9 to TRBJ2-2; TRBD1 matches 7 bases. The junction had 8 bases not matched to a gene; V was cut back by 7 bases and J by 0 bases. CDR3 length: 16 amino acids. From germline, CDR1 is SEHNR and CDR2 FQNEAQ (reference sequence). The full variable domain, completed using reference TRBV7-9 and TRBJ2-2, is DTGVSQNPRHKITKRGQNVTFRCDPISEHNRLYWYRQTLGQGPEFLTYFQNEAQLEKSRLLSDRFSAERPKGSFSTLEIQRTEQGDSAMYLCASTKPGTANTGELFFGEGSRLTVL.

This clone was detected once. This chain uses TRBV6-1 with TRBJ1-1; 8 bases match TRBD1. The V and J ends lost 7 bases and 1 base, in that order; junction bases with no gene match: 8. This CDR3 contains 15 residues. CDR1 and CDR2 (germline): MNHNS, SASEGT. The CDR3 nucleotides read TGTGCCAGCATACCAGGGGGCGCGGCGAACACTGAAGCTTTCTTT. Translating gives CASIPGGAANTEAFF.

The chain is built from TRBV12-5 and TRBJ2-3; D perhaps matches TRBD1 (6 bases). The CDR3 covers 17 residues. Germline-derived CDR1 and CDR2 are LGHNT and FRNRAP. The V end lost 6 bases, the J end lost 0 bases, and 19 bases lay between the germline ends. The CDR3 here is CASGNREKAASTDTQYF. Here the CDR3 DNA reads TGTGCTAGTGGGAACAGGGAAAAGGCGGCTAGCACAGATACGCAGTATTTT.

This sequence joins TRBV2 and TRBJ2-7; D is uncertain. Per the germline V gene, CDR1 is SNHLY and CDR2 is FYNNEI. V lost 1 base, J lost 9 bases, and 10 bases lay in between. The length of the CDR3 is 12 residues. CDR3 region: CASSEVRVGQYF. The DNA of the CDR3 is TGTGCCAGCAGTGAAGTCCGGGTTGGGCAGTACTTC.

This clone was detected only once. In DNA form, the CDR3 reads TGTGCCAGCAGACCGAAGACAGGGCGGTATGGCTACACCTTC. It yields the protein CASRPKTGRYGYTF. V is TRBV7-9 and J is TRBJ1-2, with TRBD1 identical over 7 bases. CDR3 length: 14 amino acids. The germline V gene has CDR1 SEHNR and CDR2 FQNEAQ (reference sequence). With 6 bases clipped from V and 5 bases from J, the junction kept 9 bases outside the gene matches.

The chain has TRBV29-1 and TRBJ1-2; D possibly corresponds to TRBD1 (6 bases). There are 12 residues in the CDR3. CDR1 and CDR2 from the germline V gene are SQVTM and ANQGSEA. V was trimmed by 6 bases and J by 3 bases, leaving 11 bases between them. The CDR3 loop is CSVQGTDYGYTF. CDR3 sequence (DNA): TGCAGCGTACAGGGAACGGACTATGGCTACACCTTC.

The chain carries TRBV27 and TRBJ1-1; TRBD1 matches 7 bases. The CDR3 runs 14 residues. Germline CDR1 is MNHEY and CDR2 is SMNVEV (reference sequence). Unmatched junction bases numbered 8, after V lost 3 bases and J lost 7 bases. CDR3 protein: CASSFRGPGGEAFF. In DNA form, the CDR3 reads TGTGCCAGCAGTTTCCGTGGACCAGGGGGTGAAGCTTTCTTT.

This clone was observed a few times. The chain couples TRBV7-3 to TRBJ1-1; D may be TRBD1 (5 bases). Germline loops: CDR1 SGHTA, CDR2 FQGTGA. V shed 4 bases and J shed 1 base, with 7 bases lying between them. The CDR3 extends over 13 amino acids. CDR3 in DNA: TGTGCCAGCAGCTCCGACAGGAACACTGAAGCTTTCTTT. Translation gives CASSSDRNTEAFF.

The table lists this clone with a count of one. V usage is TRBV5-6 and J usage is TRBJ1-5; TRBD1 matches at 7 bases. CDR1 is SGHDT and CDR2 is YYEEEE in the germline V gene. The trim removed 0 bases at V and 0 bases at J, leaving 12 bases unmatched. This CDR3 has 19 residues. This CDR3 reads CASSLGPSGQSNSNQPQHF. CDR3 nucleotides: TGTGCCAGCAGCTTGGGACCCTCGGGACAGTCTAATAGCAATCAGCCCCAGCATTTT.

This clone showed up just once. V gene TRBV29-1 combines with J gene TRBJ2-7; 10 bases fit TRBD2. The CDR3 covers 14 residues. With V trimmed by 4 bases and J by 3 bases, 6 bases remained unmatched. The germline gives CDR1 SQVTM, CDR2 ANQGSEA. In nucleotides, the CDR3 is TGCAGCGTTGTTCTAGCGGGAGCACGCTACGAGCAGTACTTC. This encodes CSVVLAGARYEQYF.

The V call is TRBV9, the J call TRBJ2-3, with 11 positions matching TRBD2. The CDR3 loop spans 15 amino acids. CDR1 is SGDLS, CDR2 YYNGEE, per germline. Trimming removed 3 bases from V and 3 bases from J; junction bases left unmatched: 3. The CDR3 sequence: CASSALAGGTDTQYF. The CDR3 nucleotides are TGTGCCAGCAGCGCTCTAGCGGGGGGAACAGATACGCAGTATTTT.

The V gene is TRBV29-1, the J gene TRBJ1-1; 10 positions agree with TRBD1. CDR3 size: 12 residues. Per the germline V gene, CDR1 is SQVTM and CDR2 is ANQGSEA. Losses at the gene ends were 7 bases for V and 11 bases for J; bases not matched to a gene: 10. CDR3 region: CSAEDRGSVAFF. CDR3 nucleotide sequence: TGCAGCGCTGAGGACAGGGGGAGTGTTGCTTTCTTT. Full variable domain (remainder filled in from reference TRBV29-1 and TRBJ1-1): SAVISQKPSRDICQRGTSLTIQCQVDSQVTMMFWYRQQPGQSLTLIATANQGSEATYESGFVIDKFPISRPNLTFSTLTVSNMSPEDSSIYLCSAEDRGSVAFFGQGTRLTVV.

This clone was seen once. The rearrangement uses TRBV19 and TRBJ2-7, with D possibly TRBD2 on 5 matching bases. The ends were cut back, 2 bases at V and 5 bases at J, with 10 bases in the middle. Germline V gene data show CDR1 as LNHDA and CDR2 as SQIVND (reference sequence). CDR3 length equals 13 residues. The CDR3 DNA is TGTGCCAGTAGTATAACTAGTAGCAACGAGCAGTACTTC. It yields the protein CASSITSSNEQYF.

The chain is built from TRBV5-1 and TRBJ1-5; D ambiguous. The germline V and J ends were trimmed by 1 base and 6 bases, with 8 bases remaining between them. This CDR3 comprises 13 residues. Germline CDR1 and CDR2: SGHRS and YFSETQ. The CDR3 loop is CASSLTGGQPQHF. The CDR3 DNA reads as TGCGCCAGCAGCTTGACCGGCGGTCAGCCCCAGCATTTT.

The chain links TRBV28 to TRBJ2-7; 7 bases match TRBD1. Germline loops: CDR1 MDHEN, CDR2 SYDVKM. This CDR3 is 14 amino acids long. The V segment lost 5 bases and the J segment 3 bases; nucleotides outside the gene matches: 7. CDR3 DNA: TGTGCCAGCAGTCCACAGGGGCTTCGCTACGAGCAGTACTTC. It translates to CASSPQGLRYEQYF.

The rearrangement links TRBV2 to TRBJ1-4; D perhaps matches TRBD1 (5 bases). Germline V gene data show CDR1 as SNHLY and CDR2 as FYNNEI. The CDR3 has 11 residues. The V end was cut by 2 bases, the J end by 12 bases, with 7 bases between. CDR3: CASSEQGELFF. DNA for the CDR3: TGTGCCAGCAGTGAACAGGGTGAACTGTTTTTT.

The V call is TRBV5-1, the J call TRBJ2-2; a weak D match, TRBD1 (6 bases). CDR3 length equals 16 residues. Germline V gene lookup returns CDR1 SGHRS and CDR2 YFSETQ. The V and J ends lost 0 bases and 1 base respectively, with 10 bases between them. CDR3 protein: CASSLEQGGNTGELFF. The CDR3 DNA reads as TGCGCCAGCAGCTTGGAACAGGGTGGGAACACCGGGGAGCTGTTTTTT.

The genes are TRBV21-1 and TRBJ2-5; no DNA check was done on the table's D call, TRBD1. TRBV21-1 is a documented pseudogene. CDR3 size: 13 residues. The CDR3 sequence: CASSKDRRGTQYF. The DNA for the CDR3 is TGTGCCAGCAGCAAGGACAGGCGTGGGACCCAGTACTTC.

V usage is TRBV6-6 and J usage is TRBJ2-7, with 12 bases identical to TRBD2. V was clipped by 6 bases and J by 4 bases; unmatched bases: 10. The CDR3 contains 16 residues. Germline lookup yields CDR1 MNHNY and CDR2 SVGAGI (reference sequence). The chain's CDR3 is CASRPPTSGRVYEQYF. The CDR3 DNA reads as TGTGCCAGCAGGCCCCCGACTAGCGGGAGAGTTTACGAGCAGTACTTC.

V is TRBV7-2 and J is TRBJ1-2; possible D gene TRBD1, 5 bases. Germline V gives CDR1 SGHTA, CDR2 FQGNSA. Trimming shortened V by 5 bases and J by 3 bases, and 16 bases separated the two germline ends. This CDR3 region has 15 residues. The CDR3 loop reads CASSIEMGRHYGYTF. DNA of the CDR3: TGTGCCAGCAGCATAGAGATGGGGCGTCACTATGGCTACACCTTC.

In the case of this clone: Here the CDR3 omits its conserved ending phenylalanine or tryptophan, so a read error is the likely source. The DNA is left out, because the CDR3 cannot be placed on it with certainty; the CDR3 is given as TCRdb lists it. The rearrangement uses TRBV6-4 and TRBJ2-3; TRBD2, the D gene given by the table, was not confirmed from the DNA. The CDR3 numbers 14 amino acids, ends counted. The germline CDR1 and CDR2 sequences are MRHNA and SNTAGT. The CDR3 is CASVFIRAGGPRGG.

The rearrangement links TRBV10-1 to TRBJ1-2; D gene ambiguous. This CDR3 is built from 12 residues. V dropped 10 bases and J dropped 1 base, with 10 bases sitting between them. Germline V CDR1 and CDR2: WNHNN, SYGVQD (reference sequence). The CDR3 spells CATHQNNYGYTF. CDR3 sequence (DNA): TGCGCCACCCATCAGAATAACTATGGCTACACCTTC.